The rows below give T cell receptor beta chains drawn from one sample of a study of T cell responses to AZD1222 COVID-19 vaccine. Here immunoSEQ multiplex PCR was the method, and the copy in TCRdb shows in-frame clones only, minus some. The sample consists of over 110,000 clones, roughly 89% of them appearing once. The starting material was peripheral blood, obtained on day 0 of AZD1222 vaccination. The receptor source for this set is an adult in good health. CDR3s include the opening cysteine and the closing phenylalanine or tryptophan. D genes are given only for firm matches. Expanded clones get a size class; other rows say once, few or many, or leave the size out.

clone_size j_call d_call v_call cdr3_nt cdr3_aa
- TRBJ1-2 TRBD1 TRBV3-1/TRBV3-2 TGTGCCAGCAGCCAAGCGGGACAGGGAAACTTTGGCTACACCTTC CASSQAGQGNFGYTF
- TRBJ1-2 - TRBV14 TGTGCCAGCAGCCAAGTACAGGGTCCCTATGGCTACACCTTC CASSQVQGPYGYTF
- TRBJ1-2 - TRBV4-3 TGCGCCAGCAGCCAAGATTTGGGGGCTTCCTATGGCTACACCTTC CASSQDLGASYGYTF
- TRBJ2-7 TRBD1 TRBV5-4 TGTGCCGGGTCGACAGGGAGTTACGAGCAGTACTTC CAGSTGSYEQYF
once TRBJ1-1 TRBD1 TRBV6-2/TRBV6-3 TGTGCCAGCAGTTTCACAGGGGGTGGCACTGAAGCTTTCTTT CASSFTGGGTEAFF
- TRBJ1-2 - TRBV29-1 TGCAGCGTTGACCTGGATGGCTACACCTTC CSVDLDGYTF
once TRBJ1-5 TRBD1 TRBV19 TGTGCCAGTCAGGGACAGGCGAGCAATCAGCCCCAGCATTTT CASQGQASNQPQHF
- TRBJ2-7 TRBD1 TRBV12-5 TGTGCTAGTTCGAAACAGGGGGCTTACGACGAGCAGTACTTC CASSKQGAYDEQYF
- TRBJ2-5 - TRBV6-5 TGTGCCAGCAGTTACCCAGGACGGGAGACCCAGTACTTC CASSYPGRETQYF
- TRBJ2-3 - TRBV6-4 TGTGCCAGCAGTGACTCACAAGAAAGCACAGATACGCAGTATTTT CASSDSQESTDTQYF
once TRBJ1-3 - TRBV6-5 TGTGCCAGCAGTTACGGGTTGGCAGGGGGAAACACCATATATTTT CASSYGLAGGNTIYF
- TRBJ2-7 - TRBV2 TGTGCCAGCATCAGAGGCGACGAGCAGTACTTC CASIRGDEQYF
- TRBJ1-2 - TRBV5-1 TGCGCCAGCAGCTTGTCCACAGCCTCTTATGGCTACACCTTC CASSLSTASYGYTF
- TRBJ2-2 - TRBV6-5 TGTGCCAGCATTATAGCAGGGAACACCGGGGAGCTGTTTTTT CASIIAGNTGELFF
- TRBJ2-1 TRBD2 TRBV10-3 TGTGCCACCCTAGGACTAGCGGGAAAGAACAATGAGCAGTTCTTC CATLGLAGKNNEQFF
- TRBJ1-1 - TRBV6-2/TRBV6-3 TGTGCCAGCAGTTACGAACAGGGCCAAGGTACTGAAGCTTTCTTT CASSYEQGQGTEAFF
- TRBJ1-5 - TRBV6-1 TGTGCCAGCAGTGTCGTCGGGTGGACAGATAGCAATCAGCCCCAGCATTTT CASSVVGWTDSNQPQHF
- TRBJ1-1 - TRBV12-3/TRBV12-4 TGTGCCAGCAGTAAACGGAACACTGAAGCTTTCTTT CASSKRNTEAFF
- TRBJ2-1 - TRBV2 TGTGCCAGCAAGGGGTTCCACAATGAGCAGTTCTTC CASKGFHNEQFF
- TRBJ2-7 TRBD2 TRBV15 TGTGCCACCAGCAGAGGGGGGGGTGGCCTTGGAAACCCCTACGAGCAGTACTTC CATSRGGGGLGNPYEQYF
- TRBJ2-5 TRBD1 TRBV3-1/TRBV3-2 TGTGCCAGCAGCCAATACCCCGGACAGGGGGGAGAGACCCAGTACTTC CASSQYPGQGGETQYF
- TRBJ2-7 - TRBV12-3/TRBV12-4 TGTGCCAGCAGTTTGTTCGGCGTCTACGAGCAGTACTTC CASSLFGVYEQYF
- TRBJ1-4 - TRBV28 TGTGCCAGCAGTGCAGGTGAAAAACTGTTTTTT CASSAGEKLFF
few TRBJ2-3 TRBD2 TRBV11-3 TGTGCCAGCAGCTTAGCGGGGGGGACTAGCACAGATACGCAGTATTTT CASSLAGGTSTDTQYF
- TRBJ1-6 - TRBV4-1 TGCGCCAGCAGCCAAGAACGGAGCTCCTATAATTCACCCCTCCACTTT CASSQERSSYNSPLHF
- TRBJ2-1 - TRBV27 TGTGCCAGCAGTCTCAATGAGCAGTTCTTC CASSLNEQFF
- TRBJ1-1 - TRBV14 TGTGCCAGCAGCCAAGATCATCTAGGCACTGAAGCTTTCTTT CASSQDHLGTEAFF
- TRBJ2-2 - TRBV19 TGTGCCAGTAGTATTTCGGGAATCGGGGAGCTGTTTTTT CASSISGIGELFF
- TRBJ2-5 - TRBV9 TGTGCCAGCAGCCCCCGAAGCTGGATGGAGACCCAGTACTTC CASSPRSWMETQYF
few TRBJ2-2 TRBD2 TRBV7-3 TGTGCCAGCAGCTTTACTAGCGGGGTGAACACCGGGGAGCTGTTTTTT CASSFTSGVNTGELFF
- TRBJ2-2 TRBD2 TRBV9 TGTGCCAGCAGCGCCCGACTAGCGGAGGTCGCCGGGGAGCTGTTTTTT CASSARLAEVAGELFF
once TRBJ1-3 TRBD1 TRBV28 TGTGCCAGCAGCACTTGGACAGGGAAGGGCCCCTCTGGAAACACCATATATTTT CASSTWTGKGPSGNTIYF
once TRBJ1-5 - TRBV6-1 TGTGCCAGCAGTGAAGCCCCGGGGGCGAAACGTCAGCCCCAGCATTTT CASSEAPGAKRQPQHF
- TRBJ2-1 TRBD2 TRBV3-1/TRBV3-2 TGTGCCAGCAGCACACTAGCGGGAGGTTTCGATGAGCAGTTCTTC CASSTLAGGFDEQFF
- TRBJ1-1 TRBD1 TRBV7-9 TGTGCCAGCAGCTTGCAGGACAGGGGGACTGAAGCTTTCTTT CASSLQDRGTEAFF
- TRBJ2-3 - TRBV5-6 TGTGCCAGCAGCGGGCTTACAGATACGCAGTATTTT CASSGLTDTQYF
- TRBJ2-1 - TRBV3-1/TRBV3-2 TGTGCCAGCAGCCAAGATCGGCGGAGAGGATACAATGAGCAGTTCTTC CASSQDRRRGYNEQFF
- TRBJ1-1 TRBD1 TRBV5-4 TGTGCCAGCAGCCTTACAGGGGTTAACACTGAAGCTTTCTTT CASSLTGVNTEAFF
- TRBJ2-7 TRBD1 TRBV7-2 TGTGCCAGCAGCTCAGCACCGGGACAGGTCTACGAGCAGTACTTC CASSSAPGQVYEQYF
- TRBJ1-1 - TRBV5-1 TGCGCCAGCAGCTTGGCCCCGGGTCGGCTGAACACTGAAGCTTTCTTT CASSLAPGRLNTEAFF
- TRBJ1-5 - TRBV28 TGTGCCAGCAGTTCCCTCAATCAGCCCCAGCATTTT CASSSLNQPQHF
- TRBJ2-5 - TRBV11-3 TGTGCCAGCAGCTTAGCCTTAGGATTAGGGGCGGTTCGAGAGACCCAGTACTTC CASSLALGLGAVRETQYF
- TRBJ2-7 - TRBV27 TGTGCCAGCAGTAATTCAGCCGAGCAGTACTTC CASSNSAEQYF
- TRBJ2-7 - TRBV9 TGTGCCAGCAGCCTGAGAGGTCGCGAGCAGTACTTC CASSLRGREQYF
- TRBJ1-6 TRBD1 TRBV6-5 TGTGCCAGCCTTTCCGAACAGGGGGTTGGGACACCCCTCCACTTT CASLSEQGVGTPLHF
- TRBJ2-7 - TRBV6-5 TGTGCCAGCAGTTTACCAGGCTCCTACGAGCAGTACTTC CASSLPGSYEQYF
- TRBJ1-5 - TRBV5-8 TGTGCCAGCAGCTCTCCGAGGTTACGTGATCAGCCCCAGCATTTT CASSSPRLRDQPQHF
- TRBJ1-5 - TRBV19 TGTGCCAGACTCAGGGGAGTGAGGCAGCCCCAGCATTTT CARLRGVRQPQHF
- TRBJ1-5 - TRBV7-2 TGTGCCAGCAGCTTAGTGCAGGGATACAATCAGCCCCAGCATTTT CASSLVQGYNQPQHF
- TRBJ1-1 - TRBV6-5 TGTGCCAGCGGAGTTGGGACTGAAGCTTTCTTT CASGVGTEAFF
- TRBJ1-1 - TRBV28 TGTGCCAGCAGCATAGGGCCTCCCGAAGAAGCTTTCTTT CASSIGPPEEAFF
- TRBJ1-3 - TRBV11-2 TGTGCCAGCAGCTTAAGGATGCGGTTCACGGGAAACACCATATATTTT CASSLRMRFTGNTIYF
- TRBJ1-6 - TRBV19 TGTGCCAGTAGTACGCCGACCGGGGTACCCTCACCCCTCCACTTT CASSTPTGVPSPLHF
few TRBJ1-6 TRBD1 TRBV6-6 TGTGCCAGCAGTCCTCTGGGACAGGAGCCCCGGAATTCACCCCTCCACTTT CASSPLGQEPRNSPLHF
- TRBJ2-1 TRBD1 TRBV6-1 TGTGCCAGCAGTGAACGCCAGGGGGCAGGGAATGAGCAGTTCTTC CASSERQGAGNEQFF
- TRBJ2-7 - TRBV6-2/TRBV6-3 TGTGCCAGCAGTCGCCTAGCTACTCACGAGCAGTACTTC CASSRLATHEQYF
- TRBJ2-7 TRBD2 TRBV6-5 TGTGCCAGCAGTTTCCCTGGCGGGAGCTACGAGCAGTACTTC CASSFPGGSYEQYF
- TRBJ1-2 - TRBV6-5 TGTGCCAGCAGTTATCAGACAGGAAGAGGCTACACCTTC CASSYQTGRGYTF
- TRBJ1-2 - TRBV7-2 TGTGCCAGCAGCCCCGCGGGGAACTATGGCTACACCTTC CASSPAGNYGYTF
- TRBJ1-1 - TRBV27 TGTGCCAGCAGTTCCCCGCTGTTGGGGGGCACTGAAGCTTTCTTT CASSSPLLGGTEAFF